This T cell receptor (beta chain) was identified in a study of cytomegalovirus exposure and HLA in healthy donors. Study details: Later analysis reported that the roughly 120 validation repertoires shared the platform of the approximately 690 first-cohort repertoires.

Germline-derived CDR1 and CDR2 are LNHDA and SQIVND (reference sequence). The CDR3 spans 13 residues. V shed 7 bases, J shed 8 bases, and the junction held 6 bases outside the gene matches. TCRdb's table, derived via immunoSEQ multiplex PCR, lists solely in-frame clones and lacks some. The sample lists about 110,000 clones; about 88% were seen once. Specimen: PBMCs. V usage is TRBV19 and J usage is TRBJ1-4; TRBD1 matches at 8 bases. The sequence was collected from a woman between 18 and 29 years old in good health and CMV-seropositive. The CDR3, as DNA: TGTGCCAGTAAGGGGACAGGAGGGGAAAAACTGTTTTTT. Protein: CASKGTGGEKLFF.